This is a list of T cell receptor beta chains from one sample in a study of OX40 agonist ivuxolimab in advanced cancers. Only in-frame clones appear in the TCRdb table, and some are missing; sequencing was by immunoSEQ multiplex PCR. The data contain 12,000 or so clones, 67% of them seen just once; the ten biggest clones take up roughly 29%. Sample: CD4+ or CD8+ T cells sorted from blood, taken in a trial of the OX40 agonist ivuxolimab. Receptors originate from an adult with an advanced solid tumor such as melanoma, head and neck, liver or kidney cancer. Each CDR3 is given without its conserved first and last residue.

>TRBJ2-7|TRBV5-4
ASSLSGNLYEQY
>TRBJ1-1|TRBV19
ASNFGTEAF
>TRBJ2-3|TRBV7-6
ASSLPGADTQY
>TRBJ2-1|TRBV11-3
ASSPSGRVGEQF
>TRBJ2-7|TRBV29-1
SVVNPTGANEQY
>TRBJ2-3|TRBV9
ASTSGGGPPDTQY
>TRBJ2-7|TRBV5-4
ASSGDNTDYEQY
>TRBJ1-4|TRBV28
ASRRGAYEKLF
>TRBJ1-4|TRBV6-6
ASRRGPANFEKLF
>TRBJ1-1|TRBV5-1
ASRYGEEAF
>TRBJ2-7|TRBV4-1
ASSQVGPGQGIYEQY
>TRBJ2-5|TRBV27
ASSPTVLMETQY
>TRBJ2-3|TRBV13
ASSWQGTDTQY
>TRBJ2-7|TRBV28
ASSFSSRGVYEQY
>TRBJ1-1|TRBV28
ASRPDDETENTEAF
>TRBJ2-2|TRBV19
ASSITGWTGELF
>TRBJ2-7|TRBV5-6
ASGSGGSSYEQY
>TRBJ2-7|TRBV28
ATSKLGDPAYEQY